This entry features one TCR beta chain sequence. Its cognate antigen is unknown. This sample stems from a study of identifying expanded T cells in peripheral blood. Findings of the study overall: Variance in clone template counts between approximately two-week samples significantly increased with total template count across all healthy donors. Technical replicates showed roughly 1.2 changed clones; two weeks around 15; four weeks 19.

Data came from immunoSEQ multiplex PCR; TCRdb stores just in-frame clones and leaves some out. The profile shows approximately 100,000 clones, around 88% of them singletons. The CDR3 runs to 14 residues. The junction had 10 bases not matched to a gene; V was cut back by 10 bases and J by 6 bases. Germline lookup yields CDR1 MDHEN and CDR2 SYDVKM. This chain uses TRBV28 with TRBJ2-5; 11 bases are shared with TRBD1. This receptor was taken from a person aged 18 to 75 in good health. Sequencing was done on a sample of blood. Here the CDR3 reads CATSGTGGGKTQYF. The CDR3 DNA follows: TGTGCCACCTCCGGGACAGGGGGAGGAAAGACCCAGTACTTC. The full variable domain, its missing parts supplied by reference TRBV28 and TRBJ2-5, is DVKVTQSSRYLVKRTGEKVFLECVQDMDHENMFWYRQDPGLGLRLIYFSYDVKMKEKGDIPEGYSVSREKKERFSLILESASTNQTSMYLCATSGTGGGKTQYFGPGTRLLVL.